This TCR beta chain was obtained from a study of T cell repertoires in cytomegalovirus infection. Study-level information: In public TCR beta signatures, there were indications of both CMV infection and matching HLA type.

V lost 2 bases, J lost 7 bases, and 26 bases lay in between. Per germline, CDR1 SEHNR and CDR2 FQNEAQ (reference sequence). CDR3 size: 19 residues. A single record per CDR3 protein comes from TCRdb applying MiXCR to the reads. The sample includes some 170,000 distinct CDR3 sequences, 15% to 20% of them seen just once. In its sample, this clonotype was seen a few times. The gene calls are TRBV7-9 and TRBJ1-4; TRBD1 is a possible D gene (6 bases). The sequenced sample consisted of CD8+ T cells from PBMCs. The clonotype comes from a human donor in good health (CMV status not recorded). Some clones in this sample may be carry-over from other donors' samples. CDR3 DNA: TGTGCCAGCAGCTTACCCCTGGCAGGGGAGAGGGTCGACGGTGAAAAACTGTTTTTT. Its protein product is CASSLPLAGERVDGEKLFF.